This T cell receptor (beta chain) was sequenced in a study of CD8 T cells in ankylosing spondylitis. The germline gives CDR1 SSHAT, CDR2 FNYEAQ (reference sequence). The CDR3 runs to 15 residues. With respect to this clonotype: At one of its ends the junction is not consistent with the germline gene, which may arise from a read error.

Preparation of TCR beta libraries was done by quantitative 5'-RACE with molecular barcodes. Via MiXCR, TCRdb re-called the 5' RACE reads, giving one row per CDR3 protein. Here the sample spans around 280,000 distinct CDR3 sequences, about 20% being singletons. V gene TRBV7-7 combines with J gene TRBJ2-3; D is perhaps TRBD1 (5 bases). This clonotype originated in a male donor with ankylosing spondylitis or in good health (not recorded which). The sequenced sample was blood, either unsorted or a sorted T cell fraction (not recorded which). Here the CDR3 reads CASSLSSSKGDTQYF. CDR3 nucleotide sequence: TGTGCTAGCAGCTTATCGTCAAGTAAGGGGGATACGCAGTATTTT.